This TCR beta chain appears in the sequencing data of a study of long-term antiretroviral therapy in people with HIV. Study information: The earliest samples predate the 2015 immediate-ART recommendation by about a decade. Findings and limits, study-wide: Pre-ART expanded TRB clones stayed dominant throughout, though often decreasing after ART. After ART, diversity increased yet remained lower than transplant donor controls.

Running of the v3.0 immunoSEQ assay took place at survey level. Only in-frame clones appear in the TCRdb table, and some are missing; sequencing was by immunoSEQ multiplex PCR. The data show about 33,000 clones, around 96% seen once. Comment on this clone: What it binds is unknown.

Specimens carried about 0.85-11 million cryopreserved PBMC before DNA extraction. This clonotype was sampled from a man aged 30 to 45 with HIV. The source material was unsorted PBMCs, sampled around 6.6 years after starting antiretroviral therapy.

The CDR3 is CASSAGTGTYEQYF. The CDR3 coding sequence is TGTGCCAGCAGCGCCGGGACAGGGACCTACGAGCAGTACTTC. V usage is TRBV9 and J usage is TRBJ2-7; 9 positions agree with TRBD1. This CDR3 is 14 amino acids long. From germline, CDR1 is SGDLS and CDR2 YYNGEE. V lost 3 bases and J lost 2; bases outside the gene matches: 3. Looking up the rest from reference TRBV9 and TRBJ2-7 gives the full variable domain: DSGVTQTPKHLITATGQRVTLRCSPRSGDLSVYWYQQSLDQGLQFLIQYYNGEERAKGNILERFSAQQFPDLHSELNLSSLELGDSALYFCASSAGTGTYEQYFGPGTRLTVT.